This T cell receptor (beta chain) was recovered during a study of early T cells in non-severe SARS-CoV-2 infection (dated by TCRdb to about 2021). Broadly, across the study: Because TCR sequencing relied on bulk RNA taken from unsorted whole blood, pairing of alpha and beta chains was not possible. General study outcomes and caveats: VDJdb matching was skewed toward anti-spike CD8 responses and likely underestimated virus-specific expansions by missing private and CD4 specificities.

Library construction relied on 5' RACE. The run used a NextSeq 500. The TCR library protocol attached unique molecular identifiers to individual cDNA molecules to correct for sequencing error and PCR bias. Sequencing covered both TCR alpha and beta chains, and within each sample the abundances of alpha and beta sequences were tightly co-correlated. In the authors' own workflow: Decombinator V4 was used to perform V gene, J gene and CDR3 annotation of TCR sequences. TCRs were defined as expanded if a significant change between any two time points was detected under a Poisson model with p below 0.0001. TCR abundances were normalised to the total number of TCRs sequenced per sample and expressed as counts per million. A search of VDJdb, accessed on 1 November 2021, was run for TCRs annotated to CMV, EBV and SARS-CoV-2, with TCRs annotated for multiple antigens excluded. In-frame beta chains were kept once TCRdb had trimmed the public reads at Q25 with fastp and called clones with MiXCR. Every CDR3 protein is listed once, alongside the most common genes and DNA of its rows. TCRdb assigned the V and J calls; the authors' analysis was not used. This sample is represented by 35,000 to 40,000 distinct CDR3 sequences; roughly 5.4% of them were singletons. Around 27% of the sample is held by the ten biggest clonotypes.

This clonotype was seen a handful of times. This receptor's antigen is unknown. The sample holds no much larger clone one base away, and base qualities are not on file. The study was a case-control design nested within a healthcare worker cohort in London, UK, with weekly nasopharyngeal swab PCR tests and blood sampling. Between 23 and 31 March 2020, the week of the UK lockdown, healthcare workers were enrolled and then followed up weekly for as long as 16 weeks. Specimen: whole blood. This TCR was sampled from an adult who was a healthcare worker with PCR-confirmed SARS-CoV-2 infection or an uninfected control (not recorded which).

The sequenced DNA: TGCGCCAGCAGCCAATATGCAGGGGGCTTCGGTCAGCCCCAGCATTTT. This codes for CASSQYAGGFGQPQHF. The V and J genes are TRBV4-3 and TRBJ1-5, with 8 middle bases fitting TRBD1. From a lookup of the germline V gene, CDR1 and CDR2 are LGHNA and YSLEER. The junction shows trimming of 2 bases on V and 6 bases on J, and the gene matches do not reach 9 bases of it. The CDR3 numbers 16 residues from cysteine through phenylalanine. Only CDR3 DNA is held: 48 bases, read in frame from base 1.